This T cell receptor (beta chain) was recorded in a study of response to subunit inactivated influenza vaccine. Whole-study findings and limits: Each seasonal influenza vaccination, the authors suggested, recruits few new T cells.

In regard to this clonotype: Its target is not known.

Each CDR3 protein is one row after TCRdb ran MiXCR on the RT-PCR reads. The sample lists hundreds of thousands of distinct CDR3 sequences, 20% to 25% occurring once. Germline trimming cut 5 bases from V and 0 bases from J; bases unmatched to any gene: 9. The CDR3 extends over 17 amino acids. The receptor was isolated from a man in his fifties or sixties who received an inactivated influenza vaccine. Here the sequenced sample was PBMCs from blood, taken less than 22 months after vaccination. The chain combines TRBV12-3 or TRBV12-4 with TRBJ2-4; 8 nucleotides match TRBD1. CDR3 nucleotide sequence: TGTGCCAGCAGTCCCCGACAGGGGCCCGCAGCCAAAAACATTCAGTACTTC. Amino acid sequence: CASSPRQGPAAKNIQYF.